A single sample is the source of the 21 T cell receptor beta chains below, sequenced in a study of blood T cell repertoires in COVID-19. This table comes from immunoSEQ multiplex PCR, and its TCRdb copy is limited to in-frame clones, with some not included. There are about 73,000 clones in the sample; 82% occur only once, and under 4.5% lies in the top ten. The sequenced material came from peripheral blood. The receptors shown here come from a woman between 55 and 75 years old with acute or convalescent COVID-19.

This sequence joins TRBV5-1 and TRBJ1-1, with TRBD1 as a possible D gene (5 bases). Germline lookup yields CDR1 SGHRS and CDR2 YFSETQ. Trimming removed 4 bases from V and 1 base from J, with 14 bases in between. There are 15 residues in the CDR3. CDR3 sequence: CASSARGRGNTEAFF. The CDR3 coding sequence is TGCGCCAGCAGCGCGCGAGGGAGGGGGAACACTGAAGCTTTCTTT.

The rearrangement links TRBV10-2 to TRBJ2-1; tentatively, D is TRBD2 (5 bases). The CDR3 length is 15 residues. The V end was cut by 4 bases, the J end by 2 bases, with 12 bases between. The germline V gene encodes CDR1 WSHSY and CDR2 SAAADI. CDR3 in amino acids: CASSGKRPTYNEQFF. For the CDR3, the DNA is TGCGCCAGCAGTGGTAAGCGGCCTACCTACAATGAGCAGTTCTTC.

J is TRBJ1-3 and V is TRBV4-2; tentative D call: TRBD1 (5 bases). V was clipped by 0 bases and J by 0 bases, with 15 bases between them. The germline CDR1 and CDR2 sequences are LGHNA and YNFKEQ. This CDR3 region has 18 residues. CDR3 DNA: TGTGCCAGCAGCCAAGATATAGGGGTGGGAGGCTCTGGAAACACCATATATTTT. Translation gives CASSQDIGVGGSGNTIYF.

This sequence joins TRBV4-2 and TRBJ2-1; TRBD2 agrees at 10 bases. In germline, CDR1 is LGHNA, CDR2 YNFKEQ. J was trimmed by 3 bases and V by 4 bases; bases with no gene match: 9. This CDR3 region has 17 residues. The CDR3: CASSRGEASGSYNEQFF. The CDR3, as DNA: TGTGCCAGCAGCCGCGGGGAGGCTAGCGGGAGCTACAATGAGCAGTTCTTC.

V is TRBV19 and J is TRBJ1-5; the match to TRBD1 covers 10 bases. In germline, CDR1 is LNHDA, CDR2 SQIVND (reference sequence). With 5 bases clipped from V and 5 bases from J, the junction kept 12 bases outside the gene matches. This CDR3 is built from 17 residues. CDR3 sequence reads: CASSFRRDRGFDQPQHF. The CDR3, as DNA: TGTGCCAGTAGTTTTCGGAGGGACAGGGGCTTCGATCAGCCCCAGCATTTT. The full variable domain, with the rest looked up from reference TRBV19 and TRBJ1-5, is DGGITQSPKYLFRKEGQNVTLSCEQNLNHDAMYWYRQDPGQGLRLIYYSQIVNDFQKGDIAEGYSVSREKKESFPLTVTSAQKNPTAFYLCASSFRRDRGFDQPQHFGDGTRLSIL.

CDR3 DNA: TGTGCCAGCAGTTTGGAACAGGGGGCCTATGGCTACACCTTC. This translates into CASSLEQGAYGYTF. This chain connects TRBV28 to TRBJ1-2; 9 positions match TRBD1. In germline, CDR1 is MDHEN, CDR2 SYDVKM. V lost 3 bases to trimming and J lost 4 bases; unmatched junction nucleotides: 3. The CDR3 sequence is 14 residues long.

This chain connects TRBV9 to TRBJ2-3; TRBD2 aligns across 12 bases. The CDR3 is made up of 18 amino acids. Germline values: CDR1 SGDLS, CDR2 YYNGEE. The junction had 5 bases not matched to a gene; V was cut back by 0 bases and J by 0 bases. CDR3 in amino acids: CASSVAASGGVSTDTQYF. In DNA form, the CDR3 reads TGTGCCAGCAGCGTAGCGGCTAGCGGGGGGGTTAGCACAGATACGCAGTATTTT.

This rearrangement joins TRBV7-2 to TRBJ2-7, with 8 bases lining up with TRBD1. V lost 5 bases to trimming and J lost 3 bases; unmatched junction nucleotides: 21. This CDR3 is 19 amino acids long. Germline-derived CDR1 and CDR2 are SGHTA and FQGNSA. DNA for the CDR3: TGTGCCAGCAGCCTGAGGAGGACAGGGCGGAATCAAATGAACTACGAGCAGTACTTC. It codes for CASSLRRTGRNQMNYEQYF.

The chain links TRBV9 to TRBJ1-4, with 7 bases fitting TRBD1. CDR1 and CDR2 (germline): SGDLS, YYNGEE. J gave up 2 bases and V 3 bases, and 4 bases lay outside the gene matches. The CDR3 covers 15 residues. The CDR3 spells CASSEGGGTNEKLFF. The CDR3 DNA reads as TGTGCCAGCAGCGAAGGAGGGGGCACTAATGAAAAACTGTTTTTT.

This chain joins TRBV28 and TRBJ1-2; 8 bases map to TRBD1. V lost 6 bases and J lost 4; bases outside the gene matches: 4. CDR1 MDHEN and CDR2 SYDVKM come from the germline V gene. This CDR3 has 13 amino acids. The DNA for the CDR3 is TGTGCCAGCAGCTTTACAGGGGGCTATGGCTACACCTTC. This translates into CASSFTGGYGYTF.

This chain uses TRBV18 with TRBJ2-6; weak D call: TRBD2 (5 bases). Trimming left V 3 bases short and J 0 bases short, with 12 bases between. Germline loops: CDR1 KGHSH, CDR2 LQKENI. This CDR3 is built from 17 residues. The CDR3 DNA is TGTGCCAGCTCACCTCGGGGTTTAAGCTCTGGGGCCAACGTCCTGACTTTC. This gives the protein CASSPRGLSSGANVLTF.

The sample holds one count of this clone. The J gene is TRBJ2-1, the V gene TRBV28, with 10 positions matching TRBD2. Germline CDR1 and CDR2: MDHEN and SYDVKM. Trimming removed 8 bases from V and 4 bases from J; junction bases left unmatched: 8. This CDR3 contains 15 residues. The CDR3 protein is CASGRSGGAYNEQFF. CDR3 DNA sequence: TGTGCCAGCGGTAGGAGCGGGGGGGCTTACAATGAGCAGTTCTTC. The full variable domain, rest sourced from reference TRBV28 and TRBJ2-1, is DVKVTQSSRYLVKRTGEKVFLECVQDMDHENMFWYRQDPGLGLRLIYFSYDVKMKEKGDIPEGYSVSREKKERFSLILESASTNQTSMYLCASGRSGGAYNEQFFGPGTRLTVL.

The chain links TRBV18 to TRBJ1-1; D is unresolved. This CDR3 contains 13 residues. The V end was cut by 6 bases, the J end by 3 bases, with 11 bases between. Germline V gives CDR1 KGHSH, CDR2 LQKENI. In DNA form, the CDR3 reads TGTGCCAGCTCTTCCCTCCGTGACACTGAAGCTTTCTTT. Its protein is CASSSLRDTEAFF.

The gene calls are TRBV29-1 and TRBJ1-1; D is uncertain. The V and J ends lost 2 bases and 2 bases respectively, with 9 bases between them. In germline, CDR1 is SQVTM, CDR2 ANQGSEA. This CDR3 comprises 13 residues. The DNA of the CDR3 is TGCAGCGTTGAACGTACAATCAACACTGAAGCTTTCTTT. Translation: CSVERTINTEAFF.

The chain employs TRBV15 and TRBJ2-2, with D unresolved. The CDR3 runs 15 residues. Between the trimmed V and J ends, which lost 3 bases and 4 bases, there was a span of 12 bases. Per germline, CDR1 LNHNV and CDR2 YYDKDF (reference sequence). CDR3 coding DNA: TGTGCCACCAGCAGTTCCGGTCGCGGCACCGGGGAGCTGTTTTTT. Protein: CATSSSGRGTGELFF.

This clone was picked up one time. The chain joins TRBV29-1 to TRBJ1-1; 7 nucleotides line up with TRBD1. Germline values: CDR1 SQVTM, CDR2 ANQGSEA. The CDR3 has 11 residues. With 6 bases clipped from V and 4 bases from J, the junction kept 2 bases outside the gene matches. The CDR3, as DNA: TGCAGCGTGACAGGGTCCACTGAAGCTTTCTTT. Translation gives CSVTGSTEAFF. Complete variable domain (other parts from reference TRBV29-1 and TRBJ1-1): SAVISQKPSRDICQRGTSLTIQCQVDSQVTMMFWYRQQPGQSLTLIATANQGSEATYESGFVIDKFPISRPNLTFSTLTVSNMSPEDSSIYLCSVTGSTEAFFGQGTRLTVV.

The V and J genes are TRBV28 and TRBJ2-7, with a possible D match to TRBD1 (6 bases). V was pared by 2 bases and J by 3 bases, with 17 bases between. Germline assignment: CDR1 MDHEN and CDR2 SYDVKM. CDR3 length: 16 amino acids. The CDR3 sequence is CASSLTSTGSYYEQYF. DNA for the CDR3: TGTGCCAGCAGTTTAACGTCGACAGGATCCTACTACGAGCAGTACTTC.

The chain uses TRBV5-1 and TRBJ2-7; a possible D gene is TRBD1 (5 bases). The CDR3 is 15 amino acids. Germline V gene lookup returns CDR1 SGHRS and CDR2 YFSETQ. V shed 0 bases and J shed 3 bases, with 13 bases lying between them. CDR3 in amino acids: CASSLGQMVGYEQYF. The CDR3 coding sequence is TGCGCCAGCAGCTTGGGACAGATGGTTGGCTACGAGCAGTACTTC.

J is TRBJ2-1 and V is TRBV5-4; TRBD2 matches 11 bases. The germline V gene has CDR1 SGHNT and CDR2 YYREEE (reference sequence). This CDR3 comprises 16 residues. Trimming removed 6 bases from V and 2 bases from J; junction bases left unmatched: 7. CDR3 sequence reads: CASTLLAGATYNEQFF. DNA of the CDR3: TGTGCCAGCACCCTACTAGCGGGGGCCACCTACAATGAGCAGTTCTTC.

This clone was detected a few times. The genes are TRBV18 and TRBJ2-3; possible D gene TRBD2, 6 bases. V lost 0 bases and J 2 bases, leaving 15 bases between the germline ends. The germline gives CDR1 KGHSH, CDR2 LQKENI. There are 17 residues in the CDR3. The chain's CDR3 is CASSPPVGLLHTDTQYF. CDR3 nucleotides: TGTGCCAGCTCACCACCTGTCGGACTACTACACACAGATACGCAGTATTTT.

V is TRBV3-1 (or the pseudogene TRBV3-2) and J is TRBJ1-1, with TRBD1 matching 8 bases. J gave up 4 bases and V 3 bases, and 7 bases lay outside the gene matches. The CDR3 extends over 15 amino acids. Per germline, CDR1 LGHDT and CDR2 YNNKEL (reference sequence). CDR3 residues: CASSQYRTGITEAFF. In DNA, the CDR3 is TGTGCCAGCAGCCAGTACCGGACAGGGATCACTGAAGCTTTCTTT.